The 17 T cell receptor beta chains in this list originate from one sample, sequenced in a study of shared clonotypes between healthy human individuals. TCRdb keeps only in-frame clones here, not all; method: immunoSEQ multiplex PCR. Of roughly 1,000,000 clones in the sample, 78% are singletons; the top ten hold 0.61%. What was sequenced was memory CD4+ T cells from PBMCs. Noted subset: CD45RA-negative fraction. Receptors originate from a man younger than 30 in good health. Some clones in this sample may be carry-over from other donors' samples.

V gene TRBV25-1 combines with J gene TRBJ2-7; D is unclear. The CDR3 length is 15 residues. Looked up from germline, CDR1 is MGHDK and CDR2 is SYGVNS. V lost 3 bases and J 7 bases, leaving 19 bases between the germline ends. Here the CDR3 reads CASSDPRFGYAEQYF. Here the CDR3 DNA reads TGTGCCAGCAGTGACCCCAGATTTGGGTACGCAGAGCAGTACTTC.

Regarding this clone: This CDR3 is also generated by other DNA sequences in the sample. The chain employs TRBV4-1 and TRBJ2-7; 9 positions agree with TRBD1. V shed 3 bases and J 3 bases; nucleotides not matched to a gene: 3. This CDR3 comprises 14 residues. Per germline, CDR1 MGHRA and CDR2 YSYEKL. CDR3 nucleotide sequence: TGCGCCAGCAGCCAGCCGGGACAGGGCTACGAGCAGTACTTC. Encoded protein: CASSQPGQGYEQYF.

This clone was counted ten times or more. The rearrangement joins TRBV5-1 to TRBJ2-7, with D maybe TRBD2 (6 bases). Germline V lookup: CDR1 SGHRS, CDR2 YFSETQ. This CDR3 spans 14 amino acids. V shed 4 bases and J shed 7 bases, with 18 bases lying between them. CDR3 DNA sequence: TGCGCCAGCAGCCCCGGGACTCGGGATGGGGAGCAGTACTTC. Amino acids: CASSPGTRDGEQYF.

The rearrangement links TRBV4-1 to TRBJ1-2; D call uncertain. CDR1 MGHRA and CDR2 YSYEKL come from the germline V gene. The ends were cut back, 0 bases at V and 2 bases at J, with 7 bases in the middle. CDR3 length: 14 residues. The CDR3: CASSQELRNYGYTF. DNA of the CDR3: TGCGCCAGCAGCCAAGAGCTCCGAAACTATGGCTACACCTTC.

This clone was counted once. Other nucleotide sequences in the sample specify the same CDR3. The gene calls are TRBV5-6 and TRBJ2-5; possibly TRBD1 for D (5 bases). The CDR3 sequence is 13 residues long. Germline CDR1 SGHDT, CDR2 YYEEEE. Trimming shortened V by 2 bases and J by 5 bases, and 10 bases separated the two germline ends. The CDR3 sequence: CASSFGAGETQYF. DNA of the CDR3: TGTGCCAGCAGCTTTGGGGCCGGGGAGACCCAGTACTTC.

The chain is built from TRBV4-1 and TRBJ2-3, with D unresolved. The V and J ends lost 2 bases and 3 bases respectively, with 9 bases between them. The germline CDR1 and CDR2 sequences are MGHRA and YSYEKL. The CDR3 consists of 14 residues. The CDR3 loop reads CASSQTWTTDTQYF. CDR3 DNA sequence: TGCGCCAGCAGCCAAACCTGGACGACAGATACGCAGTATTTT.

The chain has TRBV7-9 and TRBJ2-1, with D perhaps being TRBD1 or TRBD2 (5 bases each). Trimming took 5 bases from V and 9 from J, leaving 14 bases between them. CDR1 SEHNR and CDR2 FQNEAQ come from the germline V gene (reference sequence). The CDR3 runs 13 residues. CDR3: CASSVSDRAEQFF. Here the CDR3 DNA reads TGTGCCAGCAGCGTTAGCGACAGAGCTGAGCAGTTCTTC.

This chain connects TRBV28 to TRBJ1-5; weak D call: TRBD1 (5 bases). V lost 6 bases and J 2 bases, leaving 17 bases between the germline ends. The germline V gene has CDR1 MDHEN and CDR2 SYDVKM. This CDR3 comprises 16 residues. The CDR3 sequence: CASRPAGGGGNQPQHF. The CDR3 DNA follows: TGTGCCAGCAGACCCGCCGGGGGAGGGGGCAATCAGCCCCAGCATTTT.

This clone was detected once. The CDR3 reads CASSPGHLLAKNIQYF. CDR3 DNA: TGCGCCAGCAGCCCGGGACACCTCCTAGCCAAAAACATTCAGTACTTC. The genes are TRBV5-1 and TRBJ2-4; D is possibly TRBD1 (6 bases). CDR3 length: 16 amino acids. From germline, CDR1 is SGHRS and CDR2 YFSETQ. The V gene lost 4 bases and the J gene lost 0 bases, with 14 bases spanning the gap.

This chain uses TRBV10-3 with TRBJ1-1; 11 bases agree with TRBD1. The CDR3 runs to 16 residues. The V and J ends lost 2 bases and 1 base, in that order; junction bases with no gene match: 3. Germline V CDR1 and CDR2: ENHRY, SYGVKD. CDR3: CAISEGTGGENTEAFF. In nucleotides, the CDR3 is TGTGCCATCAGTGAGGGGACAGGGGGTGAGAACACTGAAGCTTTCTTT.

V is TRBV11-2 and J is TRBJ2-7; D unresolved. Trimming pared 5 bases from V and 3 bases from J, leaving 8 bases between. The germline gives CDR1 SGHAT, CDR2 FQNNGV. The CDR3 totals 12 residues. The CDR3 loop is CASSAEIYEQYF. The DNA of the CDR3 is TGTGCCAGCAGCGCCGAGATCTACGAGCAGTACTTC. Full variable domain (rest looked up from reference TRBV11-2 and TRBJ2-7): EAGVAQSPRYKIIEKRQSVAFWCNPISGHATLYWYQQILGQGPKLLIQFQNNGVVDDSQLPKDRFSAERLKGVDSTLKIQPAKLEDSAVYLCASSAEIYEQYFGPGTRLTVT.

The V call is TRBV5-1, the J call TRBJ1-1; D uncertain. In germline, CDR1 is SGHRS, CDR2 YFSETQ. With 4 bases removed from V and 0 bases from J, the gap between germline ends came to 10 bases. This CDR3 is 14 amino acids long. CDR3 coding DNA: TGCGCCAGCAGCCCCGGACCGCTGAACACTGAAGCTTTCTTT. It encodes CASSPGPLNTEAFF.

This clone was observed a few times. The sample carries other DNA sequences with the same CDR3. The chain recombines TRBV11-2 with TRBJ2-5; unclear D gene. Germline V lookup: CDR1 SGHAT, CDR2 FQNNGV. Trimming left V 3 bases short and J 1 base short, with 3 bases between. The CDR3 is made up of 12 amino acids. Here the CDR3 DNA reads TGTGCCAGCAGCTTGGTCCAAGAGACCCAGTACTTC. Its translation: CASSLVQETQYF.

This chain joins TRBV6-5 and TRBJ2-2; D is perhaps TRBD1 (5 bases). The CDR3 is 15 residues long. The V and J ends lost 0 bases and 7 bases respectively, with 12 bases between them. Per the germline V gene, CDR1 is MNHEY and CDR2 is SVGAGI. CDR3 protein: CASSYSGALVGELFF. The CDR3 nucleotides are TGTGCCAGCAGTTACTCAGGGGCGTTGGTCGGGGAGCTGTTTTTT.

The chain combines TRBV7-3 with TRBJ2-1, with TRBD2 identical over 8 bases. J was trimmed by 14 bases and V by 4 bases; bases with no gene match: 10. This CDR3 spans 13 amino acids. Germline values: CDR1 SGHTA, CDR2 FQGTGA. CDR3 sequence (DNA): TGTGCCAGCAGCTCCGAACCCGGGACTAGTAAGTTCTTC. This sequence encodes CASSSEPGTSKFF.

The chain recombines TRBV5-1 with TRBJ2-3; D uncertain. V dropped 4 bases and J dropped 0 bases, with 12 bases sitting between them. Germline loops: CDR1 SGHRS, CDR2 YFSETQ. The CDR3 length is 15 residues. Written as DNA, the CDR3 is TGCGCCAGCAGCGCCGTGACGCTGAGCACAGATACGCAGTATTTT. Translated, it gives CASSAVTLSTDTQYF.

This chain links TRBV7-8 with TRBJ2-2, with TRBD2 matching 8 bases. V shed 5 bases, J shed 5 bases, and the junction held 7 bases outside the gene matches. Germline V gives CDR1 SGHVS, CDR2 FQNEAQ. The CDR3 extends over 15 amino acids. DNA of the CDR3: TGTGCCAGCAGCCTGAGCGGGAGAGGTACCGGGGAGCTGTTTTTT. Translation gives CASSLSGRGTGELFF.